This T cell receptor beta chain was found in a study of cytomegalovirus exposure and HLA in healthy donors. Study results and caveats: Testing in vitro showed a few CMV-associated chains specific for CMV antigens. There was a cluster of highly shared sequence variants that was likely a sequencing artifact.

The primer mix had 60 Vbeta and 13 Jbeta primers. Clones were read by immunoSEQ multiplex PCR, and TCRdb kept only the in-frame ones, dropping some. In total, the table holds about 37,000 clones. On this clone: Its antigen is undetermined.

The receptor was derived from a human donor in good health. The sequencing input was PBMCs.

This CDR3 reads CAWSPQGISADTQYF. DNA of the CDR3: TGTGCCTGGAGCCCACAGGGAATCAGCGCAGATACGCAGTATTTT. The chain uses TRBV30 and TRBJ2-3; possible D gene TRBD1, 6 bases. V shed 3 bases and J shed 4 bases, with 17 bases lying between them. Looked up from germline, CDR1 is GTSNPN and CDR2 is SVGIG (reference sequence). The CDR3 loop spans 15 amino acids.